This T cell receptor beta chain derives from a study of blood T cell repertoires in COVID-19. Study context: COVID-19 samples collected from the United States, Italy and Spain covered acute and convalescent phases.

In the authors' workflow: Amplifying reference gene primers gave estimates of nucleated cell counts. TCRdb's copy holds only in-frame clones and misses some; the assay was immunoSEQ multiplex PCR. V, J and clone size were drawn from that table, and D and trimming were deduced from the DNA. The sample records 200,000 to 250,000 clones, about 86% being singletons. The CDR3 covers 17 residues. Per germline, CDR1 SGHRS and CDR2 YFSETQ. After removal of 2 bases from V and 0 bases from J, the junction contained 5 bases not matched to a gene. The chain has TRBV5-1 and TRBJ2-6; 7 nucleotides match TRBD1. The TCR sequence derives from a woman aged 25 to 39 who had recovered from COVID-19. Material for sequencing was peripheral blood. The CDR3 region has the DNA TGCGCCAGCAGCTTAACGGGACAGCCCTCTGGGGCCAACGTCCTGACTTTC. Residues: CASSLTGQPSGANVLTF.